The 21 T cell receptor beta chains reported below all come from one sample, sequenced in a study of T cells in localized non-small cell lung cancer. Assay used: immunoSEQ multiplex PCR; TCRdb lists only in-frame clones, some missing. Of about 72,000 clones listed, about 88% are singletons. Sequences were derived from peripheral blood, sampled before any cancer treatment. All receptors derive from a female donor of 60 years or more with stage I lung adenocarcinoma.

The chain is built from TRBV6-5 and TRBJ1-1; 7 bases map to TRBD1. The trim removed 0 bases at V and 1 base at J, leaving 2 bases unmatched. There are 15 residues in the CDR3. From germline, CDR1 is MNHEY and CDR2 SVGAGI. DNA for the CDR3: TGTGCCAGCAGTTACTCTGGGACAGCGAACACTGAAGCTTTCTTT. As protein: CASSYSGTANTEAFF.

This chain uses TRBV11-2 with TRBJ2-3; maybe TRBD2 (5 bases). This CDR3 region has 12 residues. Germline values: CDR1 SGHAT, CDR2 FQNNGV. The ends were cut back, 1 base at V and 6 bases at J, with 5 bases in the middle. DNA of the CDR3: TGTGCCAGCAGCTTAGGGGAGGATACGCAGTATTTT. The encoded protein is CASSLGEDTQYF.

V is TRBV28 and J is TRBJ2-1; D is uncertain. The CDR3 is 15 amino acids. V was cut by 3 bases and J by 4 bases, with 13 bases left in between. The germline V gene has CDR1 MDHEN and CDR2 SYDVKM. The CDR3 region is CASSFNDLPYNEQFF. CDR3 sequence (DNA): TGTGCCAGCAGTTTTAACGATCTTCCTTACAATGAGCAGTTCTTC.

The chain couples TRBV4-2 to TRBJ2-5, with 10 nucleotides matching TRBD2. Germline V gene data show CDR1 as LGHNA and CDR2 as YNFKEQ. There are 14 residues in the CDR3. The V segment lost 6 bases and the J segment 5 bases; nucleotides outside the gene matches: 6. CDR3 amino acids: CASRISGGAETQYF. The CDR3 coding sequence is TGTGCCAGCAGGATCAGCGGGGGGGCGGAGACCCAGTACTTC.

This clone was counted between two and nine times. The chain couples TRBV16 to TRBJ1-6; D uncertain. The CDR3 has 14 residues. Trimming took 6 bases from V and 5 from J, leaving 11 bases between them. Germline V gene sequence: CDR1 KGHSY, CDR2 FQNENV. The CDR3 is CASRIRQDNSPLHF. The DNA of the CDR3 is TGTGCCAGCAGAATCCGGCAGGATAATTCACCCCTCCACTTT.

V gene TRBV7-2 combines with J gene TRBJ2-1; D possibly corresponds to TRBD1 (5 bases). The CDR3 has 15 amino acids. Germline CDR1 is SGHTA and CDR2 is FQGNSA. V lost 6 bases and J lost 5, with 17 bases in between. The CDR3 region is CASSFSIGRDNEQFF. The CDR3 DNA reads TGTGCCAGCAGTTTCTCCATTGGCAGGGACAATGAGCAGTTCTTC.

The chain links TRBV19 to TRBJ2-3; a weak D match, TRBD1 (6 bases). Germline lookup yields CDR1 LNHDA and CDR2 SQIVND (reference sequence). The CDR3 has 13 amino acids. V gave up 4 bases and J gave up 5 bases, with 10 bases separating them. The CDR3 sequence is CASSNRVRDTQYF. DNA of the CDR3: TGTGCCAGTAGTAACAGGGTAAGAGATACGCAGTATTTT.

Here the CDR3 reads CASNILAGGPGEQFF. The CDR3, as DNA: TGTGCCAGCAACATCCTAGCGGGAGGGCCGGGTGAGCAGTTCTTC. The rearrangement uses TRBV7-2 and TRBJ2-1, with 12 positions matching TRBD2. Germline V gene lookup returns CDR1 SGHTA and CDR2 FQGNSA. Trimming removed 7 bases from V and 9 bases from J; junction bases left unmatched: 10. This CDR3 spans 15 amino acids.

The chain uses TRBV7-9 and TRBJ1-4; TRBD1 might be the D (6 bases). V was shortened by 1 base and J by 3 bases, with 12 bases between the two germline ends. This CDR3 has 16 residues. Germline CDR1 is SEHNR and CDR2 is FQNEAQ (reference sequence). The CDR3, as DNA: TGTGCCAGCAGCTTAGTAACAGGGAGGGCTAATGAAAAACTGTTTTTT. Protein sequence: CASSLVTGRANEKLFF.

This chain's CDR3 is CASSEWNNEQFF. CDR3 coding DNA: TGTGCCAGCAGTGAATGGAACAATGAGCAGTTCTTC. The chain combines TRBV6-1 with TRBJ2-1; D not resolved. This CDR3 has 12 amino acids. From germline, CDR1 is MNHNS and CDR2 SASEGT. V lost 2 bases and J 5 bases, leaving 4 bases between the germline ends.

The chain links TRBV7-8 to TRBJ2-3, with unresolved D. V gave up 1 base and J gave up 5 bases, with 7 bases separating them. This CDR3 has 13 amino acids. CDR1 is SGHVS and CDR2 is FQNEAQ in the germline V gene. CDR3 in amino acids: CASSLDGEDTQYF. The DNA for the CDR3 is TGTGCCAGCAGCTTAGATGGTGAAGATACGCAGTATTTT.

V is TRBV7-6 and J is TRBJ1-6, with D possibly being TRBD1 (6 bases). Deletions cut 5 bases from V and 10 bases from J, with 12 bases between. The CDR3 runs to 13 residues. Germline V gene data show CDR1 as SGHVS and CDR2 as FNYEAQ. The CDR3 loop reads CASSEQGRSPLHF. As DNA, the CDR3 is TGTGCCAGCAGCGAGCAGGGGCGGTCACCCCTCCACTTT.

The chain recombines TRBV18 with TRBJ2-7; 12 bases align to TRBD2. Germline loops: CDR1 KGHSH, CDR2 LQKENI. J was trimmed by 5 bases and V by 4 bases; bases with no gene match: 6. The CDR3 consists of 15 residues. The chain's CDR3 is CASSLRTSGTHEQYF. The CDR3 DNA reads TGTGCCAGCTCACTTAGGACTAGCGGGACTCACGAGCAGTACTTC.

This rearrangement joins TRBV19 to TRBJ2-7; D remains unclear. CDR3 length: 17 amino acids. Germline values: CDR1 LNHDA, CDR2 SQIVND (reference sequence). Trimming stripped 7 bases from V and 7 bases from J, with 29 bases between. CDR3 coding DNA: TGTGCCAGTACCCCTAATCTCAGCAGCGACAATGCTTGGGAGCAGTACTTC. Its protein is CASTPNLSSDNAWEQYF.

The rearrangement joins TRBV4-2 to TRBJ1-2, with D uncertain. V was cut by 0 bases and J by 8 bases, with 10 bases left in between. Germline V lookup: CDR1 LGHNA, CDR2 YNFKEQ. The length of the CDR3 is 13 residues. CDR3 nucleotide sequence: TGTGCCAGCAGCCAAGAAAGGGTGGGGGGCTACACCTTC. It encodes CASSQERVGGYTF.

The V gene is TRBV10-3, the J gene TRBJ1-2; no firm D call. CDR3 length: 12 amino acids. V dropped 7 bases and J dropped 0 bases, with 6 bases sitting between them. Germline V gives CDR1 ENHRY, CDR2 SYGVKD. The CDR3 loop reads CAIKYPNYGYTF. Here the CDR3 DNA reads TGTGCCATCAAATACCCTAACTATGGCTACACCTTC.

V gene TRBV15 combines with J gene TRBJ1-2; 7 bases are shared with TRBD1. CDR3 size: 20 residues. Looked up from germline, CDR1 is LNHNV and CDR2 is YYDKDF (reference sequence). With V trimmed by 3 bases and J by 1 base, 20 bases remained unmatched. In DNA, the CDR3 is TGTGCCACCAGCAGGACGCACGTATCCTGGACAGGTAGAATTAACTATGGCTACACCTTC. Its protein product is CATSRTHVSWTGRINYGYTF.

The chain combines TRBV5-1 with TRBJ1-3; no firm D call. Germline CDR1 reads SGHRS; CDR2 reads YFSETQ. Trimming pared 3 bases from V and 1 base from J, leaving 14 bases between. The CDR3 loop spans 16 amino acids. The CDR3: CASSSIGFSSGNTIYF. CDR3 in DNA: TGCGCCAGCAGCTCTATAGGGTTTTCTTCTGGAAACACCATATATTTT. The variable domain in full, completed from reference TRBV5-1 and TRBJ1-3, reads KAGVTQTPRYLIKTRGQQVTLSCSPISGHRSVSWYQQTPGQGLQFLFEYFSETQRNKGNFPGRFSGRQFSNSRSEMNVSTLELGDSALYLCASSSIGFSSGNTIYFGEGSWLTVV.

The chain has TRBV28 and TRBJ1-1, with 10 bases lining up with TRBD1. CDR1 is MDHEN, CDR2 SYDVKM, per germline. V shed 6 bases, J shed 3 bases, and the junction held 4 bases outside the gene matches. The CDR3 totals 14 residues. Here the CDR3 DNA reads TGTGCCAGCAGATCGGGGACAGGGGACACTGAAGCTTTCTTT. It codes for CASRSGTGDTEAFF.

The rearrangement uses TRBV19 and TRBJ2-5; D call uncertain. Germline V gene sequence: CDR1 LNHDA, CDR2 SQIVND (reference sequence). The ends were cut back, 3 bases at V and 2 bases at J, with 10 bases in the middle. The CDR3 consists of 14 residues. CDR3 amino acids: CASSIAQSQETQYF. For the CDR3, the DNA is TGTGCCAGTAGTATCGCACAGAGTCAAGAGACCCAGTACTTC.

The genes are TRBV10-3 and TRBJ2-1, with 10 bases aligning to TRBD2. Germline-derived CDR1 and CDR2 are ENHRY and SYGVKD. Trimming removed 8 bases from V and 4 bases from J; junction bases left unmatched: 5. The CDR3 is 14 amino acids. CDR3 loop: CAISGTSEYNEQFF. The DNA of the CDR3 is TGTGCCATCTCCGGGACTAGCGAGTACAATGAGCAGTTCTTC.